This T cell receptor beta chain was found in a study of blood T cell repertoires in COVID-19. Original processing notes: Nucleated cell number was recorded as an estimate derived from reference gene primer amplification. This table comes from immunoSEQ multiplex PCR, and its TCRdb copy is limited to in-frame clones, with some not included. That table furnishes V, J and clone size, whereas the DNA furnished D and trimming. The data show 35,000 to 45,000 clones, with roughly 80% seen just once and about 20% held by the top ten. The CDR3 runs to 13 residues. CDR1 ENHRY and CDR2 SYGVKD come from the germline V gene. V was clipped by 6 bases and J by 1 base; unmatched bases: 0.

Sequenced input: peripheral blood. This TCR was recovered from a man aged 70 or older with acute or convalescent COVID-19. The rearrangement links TRBV10-3 to TRBJ2-5; 9 bases agree with TRBD1. As DNA, the CDR3 is TGTGCCATCAGGGGACAGGGCCAAGAGACCCAGTACTTC. Protein product: CAIRGQGQETQYF.